Listed below are T cell receptor beta chains from one sample, sequenced in a study of CD8 T cells in Susac syndrome. TCRdb re-called the immunoSEQ multiplex PCR reads with MiXCR, one entry per CDR3 protein. Here the sample spans around 190,000 distinct CDR3 sequences, approximately 93% being singletons. What was sequenced was CD4+ T cells from PBMCs. The receptors were gathered from a human donor in good health. The CDR3 runs from the conserved cysteine through the conserved F or W. The D gene is left open where the match is weak. Rows give clone size only sometimes, using once, few, many, or a class for an expanded clone.

TRBD1	TRBJ1-2	-	TRBV29-1	CSGAGGAGYTF	TGCAGCGGCGCAGGGGGTGCTGGCTACACCTTC
-	TRBJ2-3	-	TRBV7-8	CASSSRAWGDTQYF	TGTGCCAGCAGCTCCCGGGCCTGGGGGGATACGCAGTATTTT
-	TRBJ1-1	once	TRBV7-2	CASSLRRGTRYFSNTEAFF	TGTGCCAGCAGCCTCAGGCGTGGGACCCGATACTTCTCGAACACTGAAGCTTTCTTT
-	TRBJ1-5	-	TRBV20-1	CRAGVPNQPQHF	TGCAGAGCAGGGGTCCCCAATCAGCCCCAGCATTTT
-	TRBJ1-1	-	TRBV3-1	CASSPTAAGGGREAFF	TGTGCCAGCAGCCCGACCGCCGCAGGAGGAGGCAGAGAAGCTTTCTTT
TRBD1	TRBJ1-2	-	TRBV7-3	CASSSDRARSYTF	TGTGCCAGCAGCTCCGACAGGGCGCGGAGCTACACCTTC
TRBD2	TRBJ2-3	-	TRBV4-1	CASSQRLAGTHDTQYF	TGCGCCAGCAGCCAAAGGCTAGCGGGGACCCATGATACGCAGTATTTT
-	TRBJ1-1	-	TRBV6-1	CASSGDRPNTEAFF	TGTGCCAGCAGTGGAGACAGGCCGAACACTGAAGCTTTCTTT
-	TRBJ1-4	-	TRBV6-6	CASIPKREQSNEKLFF	TGTGCCAGCATTCCCAAGCGGGAACAATCTAATGAAAAACTGTTTTTT
TRBD1	TRBJ1-4	-	TRBV20-1	CSAQGGPNEKLFF	TGCAGTGCCCAGGGGGGGCCTAATGAAAAACTGTTTTTT
-	TRBJ1-1	-	TRBV5-1	CASSLVSANTEAFF	TGCGCCAGCAGCTTAGTGAGTGCGAACACTGAAGCTTTCTTT
TRBD1	TRBJ2-3	-	TRBV5-1	CASGPGTVTDTQYF	TGCGCCAGCGGACCCGGGACAGTCACAGATACGCAGTATTTT
-	TRBJ1-5	-	TRBV6-5	CASGRSGQGQPQHF	TGTGCCAGCGGGAGGTCAGGCCAAGGGCAGCCCCAGCATTTT
-	TRBJ1-1	-	TRBV3-1	CASSPLRENTEAFF	TGTGCCAGCAGCCCCCTTCGTGAGAACACTGAAGCTTTCTTT
-	TRBJ1-5	-	TRBV1	CTSSQELGTDRGPQHF	TGCACCAGCAGCCAAGAACTTGGGACGGACAGAGGGCCCCAGCATTTT
-	TRBJ1-2	-	TRBV5-6	CASSSGQAADGYTF	TGTGCCAGCAGCTCCGGACAAGCCGCGGATGGCTACACCTTC
-	TRBJ2-5	-	TRBV29-1	CSVEVGARRQETQYF	TGCAGCGTTGAAGTAGGAGCCAGAAGGCAAGAGACCCAGTACTTC
-	TRBJ2-6	-	TRBV9	CASSPMGANVLTF	TGTGCCAGCAGCCCAATGGGGGCCAACGTCCTGACTTTC
TRBD2	TRBJ2-2	-	TRBV12-3/TRBV12-4	CASSRGGDGELFF	TGTGCCAGCAGCCGGGGGGGAGACGGGGAGCTGTTTTTT
-	TRBJ2-5	few	TRBV12-3/TRBV12-4	CASSRRTGQETQYF	TGTGCCAGCAGTAGACGTACAGGACAAGAGACCCAGTACTTC
TRBD1	TRBJ2-5	-	TRBV12-3/TRBV12-4	CASSLSTGGQETQYF	TGTGCCAGCAGTTTATCGACAGGGGGTCAGGAGACCCAGTACTTC
-	TRBJ2-7	-	TRBV20-1	CSAKIQGLTYEQYF	TGCAGTGCCAAAATACAGGGTTTGACCTACGAGCAGTACTTC
TRBD1	TRBJ1-1	-	TRBV5-1	CASSSRQGQNTEAFF	TGCGCCAGCAGCTCGAGACAGGGGCAGAACACTGAAGCTTTCTTT
TRBD1	TRBJ2-3	-	TRBV7-3	CASSLSGTGGSDTQYF	TGTGCCAGCAGCTTAAGTGGGACAGGGGGCTCTGATACGCAGTATTTT
TRBD1	TRBJ1-5	-	TRBV7-2	CASSSQGAQRQPQHF	TGTGCCAGCAGCTCACAGGGGGCGCAGAGACAGCCCCAGCATTTT
-	TRBJ1-2	once	TRBV5-1	CASGTGANYGYTF	TGCGCCAGCGGGACGGGAGCTAACTATGGCTACACCTTC
-	TRBJ1-4	-	TRBV4-2	CASSQGSNDEKLFF	TGTGCCAGCAGCCAAGGTTCAAACGATGAAAAACTGTTTTTT
TRBD2	TRBJ2-1	once	TRBV5-1	CASSVGGAANEQFF	TGCGCCAGCAGCGTCGGGGGGGCCGCGAATGAGCAGTTCTTC
-	TRBJ1-1	-	TRBV18	CASSPRYGLKNTEAFF	TGTGCCAGCTCACCACGGTACGGTTTGAAGAACACTGAAGCTTTCTTT
-	TRBJ2-4	-	TRBV11-2	CASSPQRAKNIQYF	TGTGCCAGCAGCCCTCAGAGAGCCAAAAACATTCAGTACTTC
-	TRBJ1-1	few	TRBV19	CASSPSNTEAFF	TGTGCCAGTAGCCCCAGTAACACTGAAGCTTTCTTT
-	TRBJ1-5	-	TRBV7-9	CASSRSDQPQHF	TGTGCCAGCAGCCGGAGTGATCAGCCCCAGCATTTT
-	TRBJ2-1	once	TRBV7-2	CASSLVGGLNEQFF	TGTGCCAGCAGCTTAGTAGGGGGGTTGAATGAGCAGTTCTTC
-	TRBJ2-6	-	TRBV7-2	CASSFIGSGANVLTF	TGTGCCAGCAGCTTTATTGGCTCTGGGGCCAACGTCCTGACTTTC
-	TRBJ1-1	-	TRBV5-1	CASSDGDVPFF	TGCGCCAGCAGCGACGGTGATGTACCTTTCTTT
TRBD1	TRBJ1-6	few	TRBV29-1	CSVQQGSNSPLHF	TGCAGCGTGCAACAGGGGAGCAATTCCCCCCTCCACTTT
TRBD2	TRBJ2-1	-	TRBV20-1	CSARGLAGANEQFF	TGCAGTGCTAGGGGACTAGCGGGAGCCAATGAGCAGTTCTTC